This TCR beta chain was sequenced in a study of response to subunit inactivated influenza vaccine. TCRdb used MiXCR to reprocess the RT-PCR reads, holding one entry per CDR3 protein. Of about 500,000 distinct CDR3 sequences listed, approximately 15% are singletons. Germline loops: CDR1 DFQATT, CDR2 SNEGSKA (reference sequence). This CDR3 is built from 15 residues. After removal of 4 bases from V and 5 bases from J, the junction contained 10 bases not matched to a gene. The chain combines TRBV20-1 with TRBJ2-5, with 10 nucleotides matching TRBD1. The origin of this receptor is a man aged 50 to 75 who received an inactivated influenza vaccine. The sample here was CD4+ T cells sorted from PBMCs, taken 23 months after vaccination. The CDR3 loop is CSATKTGGAWETQYF. DNA of the CDR3: TGCAGTGCTACGAAGACAGGGGGCGCGTGGGAGACCCAGTACTTC.